This T cell receptor beta chain appears in the sequencing data of a study of graft-versus-host responses after intestinal transplantation. At the level of the study: Induction using anti-thymocyte globulin, followed by tacrolimus and steroids for two to three years, was given to all recipients.

Study results and limitations: There was an association between peak levels of circulating GvH clones and early post-transplant HvG declines. Some GvH clones appeared in ileal mucosa or blood before recipient bone marrow.

With respect to this clone: Antigen unknown.

Assay used: immunoSEQ multiplex PCR; TCRdb lists only in-frame clones, some missing. The data contain more than 100,000 clones, roughly 93% of them singletons. The CDR3 is made up of 14 amino acids. Trimming removed 5 bases from V and 1 base from J, with 12 bases in between. CDR1 and CDR2 (germline): KGHSH, LQKENI. This chain links TRBV18 with TRBJ2-7; D is perhaps TRBD2 (5 bases). This specimen consisted of unstimulated CD8+ T cells sorted from spleen or lymph node cells, obtained before intestinal transplant. The clonotype was recovered from a human donor who received an intestinal transplant. The DNA for the CDR3 is TGTGCCAGCTCAACCCGGGAATCTTCCTACGAGCAGTACTTC. This encodes CASSTRESSYEQYF.